The next 19 T cell receptor beta chains were all read from a single sample in a study of regulatory T cells in long-lasting Graves disease (TCRdb year 2021). This specimen's time point label, interpreted: newly diagnosed GD, antithyroid drugs for less than 3 months. For both TCR sequencing and RNA sequencing, RNA was extracted from PBMCs in TRIzol. Libraries came from multiplex PCR. Instrument used: Illumina HiSeq 4000. TCR beta libraries were built with iRepertoire HTBI primers and Arm-PCR amplification of CDR3 regions. The raw public data were reprocessed by TCRdb itself: fastp quality trimming at Q25, MiXCR clonotype calling, in-frame beta chains only. Rows with a matching CDR3 protein are joined into one entry that keeps the most common DNA and genes. The sample table lists hundreds of thousands of distinct CDR3 sequences, 15% to 20% of them with a count of one. About 18% of the sample goes to the ten largest clones.

These data were likewise used in another study, on T cells in Graves' hyperthyroidism and ophthalmopathy.

The material was peripheral blood mononuclear cells (PBMCs), obtained at new diagnosis, from a patient treated with antithyroid drugs. All receptors derive from a woman aged 30 to 39 with Graves disease. Donor details come from another sample of the same person, matched by shared clones.

V gene TRBV29-1 combines with J gene TRBJ2-1; 8 bases fit TRBD1. Germline V gene lookup returns CDR1 SQVTM and CDR2 ANQGSEA. V lost 5 bases to trimming and J lost 2 bases; unmatched junction nucleotides: 5. The CDR3 totals 14 residues. The CDR3 region is CSVRQGQTYNEQFF. CDR3 DNA: TGCAGCGTTCGACAGGGGCAGACCTACAATGAGCAGTTCTTC.

This clonotype showed up many times. The chain recombines TRBV12-3 or TRBV12-4 with TRBJ1-5, with a possible D match to TRBD1 (6 bases). Trimming cost V 2 bases and J 3 bases, with 14 bases left between them. The CDR3 consists of 16 residues. In DNA form, the CDR3 reads TGTGCCAGCAGTTTAAGGGGGTCTCCCTACAATCAGCCCCAGCATTTT. Its translation: CASSLRGSPYNQPQHF.

This clonotype was seen only a few times. The V call is TRBV7-2, the J call TRBJ2-4; D may correspond to TRBD1 or TRBD2 (5 bases each). The V end lost 3 bases, the J end lost 3 bases, and 12 bases lay between the germline ends. CDR1 and CDR2 from the germline V gene are SGHTA and FQGNSA. The CDR3 totals 15 residues. The CDR3 here is CASSFQRGLKNIQYF. The CDR3 region has the DNA TGTGCCAGCAGCTTCCAGAGGGGCCTCAAAAACATTCAGTACTTC.

Only a few counts were recorded for this clonotype. V and J are TRBV19 and TRBJ1-5; weak D call: TRBD1 (5 bases). Per germline, CDR1 LNHDA and CDR2 SQIVND (reference sequence). Trimming cost V 5 bases and J 0 bases, with 17 bases left between them. This CDR3 has 17 amino acids. CDR3 DNA: TGTGCCAGTAGTTCCCTCCCAGGCAGGGCTAGCAATCAGCCCCAGCATTTT. It codes for CASSSLPGRASNQPQHF.

A few counts support this clonotype. This CDR3 is CATSRGWTSGYNEQFF. As DNA, the CDR3 is TGTGCCACCAGCAGAGGTTGGACTAGCGGCTACAATGAGCAGTTCTTC. V usage is TRBV15 and J usage is TRBJ2-1, with 10 bases lining up with TRBD2. V shed 1 base, J shed 3 bases, and the junction held 3 bases outside the gene matches. CDR1 and CDR2 (germline): LNHNV, YYDKDF (reference sequence). This CDR3 has 16 residues.

V and J are TRBV7-2 and TRBJ2-7, with D perhaps matching TRBD1 or TRBD2 (5 bases each). The CDR3 contains 14 residues. Germline CDR1 SGHTA, CDR2 FQGNSA. V was pared by 5 bases and J by 2 bases, with 13 bases between. The CDR3 nucleotides read TGTGCCAGCAGCATCCGGGACGGACCCTACGAGCAGTACTTC. Protein sequence: CASSIRDGPYEQYF.

The chain is built from TRBV18 and TRBJ1-1; no clear D gene. Trimming cost V 1 base and J 1 base, with 7 bases left between them. The CDR3 loop spans 14 amino acids. CDR1 is KGHSH and CDR2 is LQKENI in the germline V gene. The CDR3 is CASSPQMANTEAFF. CDR3 coding DNA: TGTGCCAGCTCACCACAGATGGCGAACACTGAAGCTTTCTTT. Combining the CDR3 with reference TRBV18 and TRBJ1-1 gives the whole variable domain NAGVMQNPRHLVRRRGQEARLRCSPMKGHSHVYWYRQLPEEGLKFMVYLQKENIIDESGMPKERFSAEFPKEGPSILRIQQVVRGDSAAYFCASSPQMANTEAFFGQGTRLTVV.

This clonotype was detected many times. This chain links TRBV5-1 with TRBJ1-5; TRBD1 agrees at 8 bases. Trimming removed 4 bases from V and 5 bases from J; junction bases left unmatched: 8. The germline gives CDR1 SGHRS, CDR2 YFSETQ. This CDR3 contains 15 residues. The CDR3 bases are TGCGCCAGCAGCGAGGGACAGGTCGGCCATCAGCCCCAGCATTTT. This translates into CASSEGQVGHQPQHF.

This clonotype was recorded a few times. V gene TRBV20-1 combines with J gene TRBJ2-7, with D perhaps TRBD1 or TRBD2 (5 bases each). Per the germline V gene, CDR1 is DFQATT and CDR2 is SNEGSKA (reference sequence). Trimming removed 4 bases at V and 0 bases at J, with 16 bases between. This CDR3 comprises 15 residues. The CDR3: CSAILTGPGSYEQYF. CDR3 sequence (DNA): TGCAGTGCTATCCTAACGGGACCTGGCTCCTACGAGCAGTACTTC.

This chain links TRBV7-2 with TRBJ2-7; possibly TRBD1 or TRBD2 for D (5 bases each). The germline V gene encodes CDR1 SGHTA and CDR2 FQGNSA. Trimming left V 8 bases short and J 0 bases short, with 23 bases between. This CDR3 is 17 amino acids long. The CDR3 reads CASGLRASGTDSYEQYF. CDR3 DNA: TGTGCCAGCGGCCTAAGGGCTTCCGGGACGGACTCCTACGAGCAGTACTTC.

This clonotype was counted a few times. The genes are TRBV28 and TRBJ2-3; D is tentatively TRBD1 or TRBD2 (6 bases each). The CDR3 extends over 17 amino acids. Trimming left V 5 bases short and J 2 bases short, with 20 bases between. Germline V gives CDR1 MDHEN, CDR2 SYDVKM. The CDR3 sequence: CASSPAGHRAFTDTQYF. The CDR3 DNA reads TGTGCCAGCAGTCCTGCGGGGCACAGGGCTTTCACAGATACGCAGTATTTT. The full variable domain, with the rest looked up from reference TRBV28 and TRBJ2-3, is DVKVTQSSRYLVKRTGEKVFLECVQDMDHENMFWYRQDPGLGLRLIYFSYDVKMKEKGDIPEGYSVSREKKERFSLILESASTNQTSMYLCASSPAGHRAFTDTQYFGPGTRLTVL.

This clonotype was seen a handful of times. The chain couples TRBV19 to TRBJ2-1, with TRBD1 matching over 10 bases. The CDR3 has 15 residues. CDR1 LNHDA and CDR2 SQIVND come from the germline V gene (reference sequence). The J segment lost 3 bases and the V segment lost 7 bases, leaving 6 bases of the junction unmatched. CDR3 DNA sequence: TGTGCCAGTACCCCTAGGGACAGGGGCTACAATGAGCAGTTCTTC. The encoded protein is CASTPRDRGYNEQFF.

This clonotype was seen ten or more times. The chain has TRBV6-1 and TRBJ2-7; D is undetermined. The germline V gene encodes CDR1 MNHNS and CDR2 SASEGT. The V and J ends lost 4 bases and 7 bases respectively, with 20 bases between them. The CDR3 has 15 residues. DNA of the CDR3: TGTGCCAGCAGTGTTTCGGCAGGCACGACTGGGGAGCAGTACTTC. This translates into CASSVSAGTTGEQYF.

This clonotype has ten or more counts. V is TRBV7-2 and J is TRBJ2-7, with D maybe TRBD1 (5 bases). Germline-derived CDR1 and CDR2 are SGHTA and FQGNSA. The CDR3 sequence is 14 residues long. V shed 1 base and J shed 0 bases, with 7 bases lying between them. CDR3 coding DNA: TGTGCCAGCAGCTTAGTTCAGGGCTCCTACGAGCAGTACTTC. This encodes CASSLVQGSYEQYF.

This clonotype has ten or more counts. This chain joins TRBV12-3 or TRBV12-4 and TRBJ1-2; D remains ambiguous. V lost 5 bases to trimming and J lost 8 bases, with 21 bases between them. The CDR3 covers 15 residues. The CDR3 coding sequence is TGTGCCAGCAGTCCCAGCGTCAGAGATTCAGGAGGCTACACCTTC. It yields the protein CASSPSVRDSGGYTF.

There are many counts of this clonotype. The chain links TRBV12-3 or TRBV12-4 to TRBJ2-1, with 11 bases identical to TRBD2. This CDR3 region has 17 residues. Trimming removed 5 bases from V and 4 bases from J; junction bases left unmatched: 10. The DNA of the CDR3 is TGTGCCAGCAGTCCGAATAGCGGGAGGGCCCAGTACAATGAGCAGTTCTTC. Translated: CASSPNSGRAQYNEQFF.

V and J are TRBV9 and TRBJ1-4, with D perhaps matching TRBD1 (6 bases). The CDR3 is 15 amino acids. The V end lost 3 bases, the J end lost 4 bases, and 13 bases lay between the germline ends. Germline V gives CDR1 SGDLS, CDR2 YYNGEE. The CDR3 DNA is TGTGCCAGCAGCGGCACAGGGTTGAATAATGAAAAACTGTTTTTT. Translation: CASSGTGLNNEKLFF.

This clonotype was detected a few times. V is TRBV9 and J is TRBJ2-1, with D possibly called TRBD1 or TRBD2 (5 bases each). Trimming removed 1 base from V and 3 bases from J, with 11 bases in between. Germline V gene data show CDR1 as SGDLS and CDR2 as YYNGEE. The CDR3 contains 15 residues. The CDR3 sequence is CASSVNIGGYNEQFF. CDR3 sequence (DNA): TGTGCCAGCAGCGTAAATATTGGGGGCTACAATGAGCAGTTCTTC. Drawing the rest from reference TRBV9 and TRBJ2-1, the complete variable domain is DSGVTQTPKHLITATGQRVTLRCSPRSGDLSVYWYQQSLDQGLQFLIQYYNGEERAKGNILERFSAQQFPDLHSELNLSSLELGDSALYFCASSVNIGGYNEQFFGPGTRLTVL.

This clonotype has ten or more counts. The chain couples TRBV25-1 to TRBJ1-6; possible D gene TRBD1, 6 bases. The CDR3 has 15 residues. Germline lookup yields CDR1 MGHDK and CDR2 SYGVNS. Trimming cost V 2 bases and J 3 bases, with 8 bases left between them. The CDR3 spells CASSEGQFYNSPLHF. The CDR3 DNA sequence: TGTGCCAGCAGTGAAGGACAGTTCTATAATTCACCCCTCCACTTT.